These T cell receptor beta chains were read from a single sample in a study of cytomegalovirus exposure and HLA in healthy donors. Repertoires were generated with immunoSEQ multiplex PCR, while TCRdb's copy carries only in-frame clones and drops some. Of about 200,000 clones in the sample, roughly 85% are singletons; the top ten hold around 2%. The sequenced sample was PBMCs. All receptors derive from a man between 18 and 35 years old in good health and CMV-seronegative. Both conserved end residues are part of each CDR3. D genes are given only for firm matches. Rows give clone size only sometimes, using once, few, many, or a class for an expanded clone.

CDR3aa,CDR3nt,v_gene,abundance,j_gene,d_gene
CAWTRDSTGELFF,TGTGCCTGGACCCGGGACTCTACCGGGGAGCTGTTTTTT,TRBV30,few,TRBJ2-2,NA
CASSRGRDTAEAFF,TGTGCCAGCAGCCGCGGCAGGGACACCGCTGAAGCTTTCTTT,TRBV4-2,NA,TRBJ1-1,NA
CASSGTGNYGYTF,TGTGCCAGCAGCGGGACAGGGAACTATGGCTACACCTTC,TRBV7-3,NA,TRBJ1-2,TRBD1
CASSYGQGLYEQYF,TGTGCCAGCAGCTATGGTCAGGGGCTCTACGAGCAGTACTTC,TRBV7-2,few,TRBJ2-7,NA
CASSSGTGAYEQYF,TGCGCCAGCAGCTCTGGGACAGGAGCCTACGAGCAGTACTTC,TRBV5-1,NA,TRBJ2-7,TRBD1
CAISGTGITYEQYF,TGTGCCATCAGTGGGACAGGGATTACCTACGAGCAGTACTTC,TRBV10-3,NA,TRBJ2-7,TRBD1
CASSFHRGLGEKLFF,TGTGCCAGCAGCTTTCACAGGGGGCTGGGAGAAAAACTGTTTTTT,TRBV7-9,NA,TRBJ1-4,TRBD1
CASSVGGSGYNEQYF,TGTGCCAGCAGCGTAGGCGGTAGCGGGTATAACGAGCAGTACTTC,TRBV9,NA,TRBJ2-7,TRBD2
CASRLGQGRETQYF,TGTGCCAGCAGGCTAGGACAGGGGAGGGAGACCCAGTACTTC,TRBV28,NA,TRBJ2-5,TRBD1
CSVDRENSGANVLTF,TGCAGCGTTGATAGGGAGAACTCTGGGGCCAACGTCCTGACTTTC,TRBV29-1,NA,TRBJ2-6,NA
CASSQEAGLQDIQYF,TGCGCCAGCAGCCAAGAGGCGGGACTTCAGGACATTCAGTACTTC,TRBV4-1,NA,TRBJ2-4,NA
CAWRGSAPDTQYF,TGTGCCTGGAGGGGGAGTGCTCCAGATACGCAGTATTTT,TRBV30,NA,TRBJ2-3,NA
CASSAPDRRNQPQHF,TGTGCCAGCAGTGCCCCGGACAGGAGAAATCAGCCCCAGCATTTT,TRBV28,NA,TRBJ1-5,TRBD1
CASSLRTGNEQFF,TGTGCCAGCAGCTTGCGGACAGGGAATGAGCAGTTCTTC,TRBV7-6,NA,TRBJ2-1,TRBD1